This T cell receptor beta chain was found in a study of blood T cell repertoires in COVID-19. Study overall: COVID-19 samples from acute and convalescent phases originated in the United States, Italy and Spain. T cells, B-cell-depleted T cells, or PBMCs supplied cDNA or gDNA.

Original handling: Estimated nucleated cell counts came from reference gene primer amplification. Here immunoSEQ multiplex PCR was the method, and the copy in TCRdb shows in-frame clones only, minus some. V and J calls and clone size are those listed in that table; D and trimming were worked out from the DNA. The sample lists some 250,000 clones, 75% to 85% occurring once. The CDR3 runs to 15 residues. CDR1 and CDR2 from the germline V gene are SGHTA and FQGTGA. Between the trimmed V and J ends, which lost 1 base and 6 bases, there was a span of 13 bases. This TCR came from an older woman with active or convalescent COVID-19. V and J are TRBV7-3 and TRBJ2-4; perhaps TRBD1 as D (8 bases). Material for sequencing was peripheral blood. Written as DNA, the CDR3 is TGTGCCAGCAGCTTAATGGGAGGGACAGGAAACATTCAGTACTTC. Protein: CASSLMGGTGNIQYF. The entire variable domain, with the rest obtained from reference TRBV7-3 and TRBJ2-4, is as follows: GAGVSQTPSNKVTEKGKYVELRCDPISGHTALYWYRQSLGQGPEFLIYFQGTGAADDSGLPNDRFFAVRPEGSVSTLKIQRTERGDSAVYLCASSLMGGTGNIQYFGAGTRLSVL.